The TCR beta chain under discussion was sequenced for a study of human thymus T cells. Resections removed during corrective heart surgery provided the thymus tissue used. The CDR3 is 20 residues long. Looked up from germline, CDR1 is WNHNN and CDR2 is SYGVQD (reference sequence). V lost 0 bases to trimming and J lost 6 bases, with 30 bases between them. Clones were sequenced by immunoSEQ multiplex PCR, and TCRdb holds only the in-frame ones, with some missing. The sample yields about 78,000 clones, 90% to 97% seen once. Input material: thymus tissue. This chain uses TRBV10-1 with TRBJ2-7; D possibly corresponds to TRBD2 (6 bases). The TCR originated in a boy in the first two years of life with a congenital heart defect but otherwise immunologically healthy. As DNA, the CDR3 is TGCGCCAGCAGTGAGTCTTTCGGGGACTCCTCGGGAATCGCGAGGACCGAGCAGTACTTC. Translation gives CASSESFGDSSGIARTEQYF.